Following are 12 T cell receptor beta chains from one sample sequenced in a study of OX40 agonist ivuxolimab in advanced cancers. Generated by immunoSEQ multiplex PCR, the TCRdb table keeps only in-frame clones and is missing some. Of 15,000 to 25,000 clones listed, approximately 83% were seen once; the top ten hold over 45%. The sample here was CD4+ or CD8+ T cells sorted from blood, taken in a trial of the OX40 agonist ivuxolimab. The receptors were sampled from an adult with an advanced solid tumor such as melanoma, head and neck, liver or kidney cancer.

CDR3 DNA sequence: TGTGCCACCTCACCCACAGGGAGCAATCAGCCCCAGCATTTT. Translation gives CATSPTGSNQPQHF. The J gene is TRBJ1-5, the V gene TRBV6-5, with D maybe TRBD1 (6 bases). CDR1 MNHEY and CDR2 SVGAGI come from the germline V gene. V lost 10 bases and J lost 1, with 14 bases in between. The CDR3 length is 14 residues.

The chain carries TRBV9 and TRBJ2-2; perhaps TRBD2 as D (6 bases). V lost 4 bases, J lost 1 base, and 8 bases lay in between. Germline V gene sequence: CDR1 SGDLS, CDR2 YYNGEE. This CDR3 is built from 14 residues. As DNA, the CDR3 is TGTGCCAGCAGCCCGGGACTGAACACCGGGGAGCTGTTTTTT. Amino acid sequence: CASSPGLNTGELFF.

The CDR3 region is CAWSAGTSGEETQYF. In DNA, the CDR3 is TGTGCCTGGAGCGCTGGGACTAGCGGGGAAGAGACCCAGTACTTC. This rearrangement joins TRBV30 to TRBJ2-5; 13 bases align to TRBD2. The CDR3 has 15 amino acids. V trimming: 3 bases; J trimming: 3 bases; junction bases outside the gene matches: 4. Germline loops: CDR1 GTSNPN, CDR2 SVGIG (reference sequence).

V and J are TRBV2 and TRBJ1-3; D is possibly TRBD1 (5 bases). The CDR3 runs to 12 residues. The germline CDR1 and CDR2 sequences are SNHLY and FYNNEI. Trimming pared 6 bases from V and 2 bases from J, leaving 5 bases between. The CDR3: CASRGPGNTIYF. The DNA for the CDR3 is TGTGCCAGCAGGGGGCCTGGAAACACCATATATTTT.

The chain uses TRBV13 and TRBJ2-1; TRBD1 matches at 9 bases. This CDR3 comprises 15 residues. Trimming took 9 bases from V and 0 from J; bases not matched to a gene: 6. Per germline, CDR1 PRHDT and CDR2 FYEKMQ (reference sequence). CDR3 DNA: TGTGCCAGTTCGAGGGGACAGGGCTCCTACAATGAGCAGTTCTTC. Amino acid sequence: CASSRGQGSYNEQFF.

The chain uses TRBV4-1 and TRBJ2-7; TRBD1 matches at 10 bases. CDR3 length equals 15 residues. V lost 2 bases, J lost 6 bases, and 7 bases stayed unmatched. Germline lookup yields CDR1 MGHRA and CDR2 YSYEKL. CDR3 nucleotide sequence: TGCGCCAGCAGCCAAACCTCCGGGACAGGGGTCGAGCAGTACTTC. Its translation: CASSQTSGTGVEQYF.

The rearrangement uses TRBV28 and TRBJ2-7, with a weak D call TRBD2 (6 bases). V gave up 3 bases and J gave up 0 bases, with 9 bases separating them. This CDR3 has 14 residues. Germline V gene sequence: CDR1 MDHEN, CDR2 SYDVKM. CDR3 sequence (DNA): TGTGCCAGCAGTTTTCTGGGAGGCTCCTACGAGCAGTACTTC. Translation gives CASSFLGGSYEQYF.

The chain couples TRBV19 to TRBJ1-3; possibly TRBD1 for D (5 bases). The CDR3 consists of 14 residues. The germline V gene encodes CDR1 LNHDA and CDR2 SQIVND (reference sequence). V shed 5 bases and J shed 2 bases, with 10 bases lying between them. The CDR3, as DNA: TGTGCCAGTAGTTTCTCGGGGCCTGGAAACACCATATATTTT. This codes for CASSFSGPGNTIYF.

The chain recombines TRBV5-1 with TRBJ2-7; 8 nucleotides agree with TRBD1. Germline trimming cut 0 bases from V and 3 bases from J; bases unmatched to any gene: 2. CDR3 length: 14 amino acids. Germline values: CDR1 SGHRS, CDR2 YFSETQ. The CDR3 coding sequence is TGCGCCAGCAGCTTGGGTGGGACAGGCTACGAGCAGTACTTC. Translated: CASSLGGTGYEQYF.

The chain uses TRBV11-3 and TRBJ2-1; perhaps TRBD1 as D (7 bases). The germline V gene has CDR1 SGHNT and CDR2 YENEEA. The CDR3 is made up of 15 amino acids. V lost 3 bases to trimming and J lost 9 bases, with 18 bases between them. The DNA for the CDR3 is TGTGCCAGCAGCTTGTGGCAGGGGGGCGGTGGTGAGCAGTTCTTC. Its protein is CASSLWQGGGGEQFF. The full variable domain, its missing parts supplied by reference TRBV11-3 and TRBJ2-1, is EAGVVQSPRYKIIEKKQPVAFWCNPISGHNTLYWYLQNLGQGPELLIRYENEEAVDDSQLPKDRFSAERLKGVDSTLKIQPAELGDSAVYLCASSLWQGGGGEQFFGPGTRLTVL.

This chain connects TRBV2 to TRBJ2-5, with 9 positions matching TRBD2. V shed 5 bases and J 3 bases; nucleotides not matched to a gene: 4. This CDR3 comprises 14 residues. Looked up from germline, CDR1 is SNHLY and CDR2 is FYNNEI. The CDR3 spells CASSPPSGEETQYF. The DNA for the CDR3 is TGTGCCAGCAGTCCCCCTAGCGGGGAAGAGACCCAGTACTTC.

This clone was observed a handful of times. The J gene is TRBJ1-2, the V gene TRBV27; D remains unclear. Germline values: CDR1 MNHEY, CDR2 SMNVEV (reference sequence). Trimming took 7 bases from V and 4 from J, leaving 13 bases between them. The CDR3 covers 13 residues. This CDR3 reads CASTAGSSYGYTF. CDR3 sequence (DNA): TGTGCCAGCACGGCGGGAAGCAGCTATGGCTACACCTTC.